This T cell receptor beta chain was recorded in a study of CD8 T cells in ankylosing spondylitis listed by TCRdb under 2017. Concerning the study at large: The study set out to find disease-linked TCR variants by profiling T cell receptor beta repertoires in ankylosing spondylitis patients and healthy donors. In total, the full study cohort was made up of some 110 healthy donors and approximately 24 ankylosing spondylitis patients. Peripheral blood samples were taken, and synovial fluid was additionally collected from ankylosing spondylitis patients. Broader findings and caveats from the paper: Some TCR beta motif variants had previously been reported in synovial fluid and blood of reactive arthritis patients, which suggested common disease-initiation mechanisms. The disease-linked clones had a CD8+ phenotype and were found at relatively low frequencies in peripheral blood. A TCR beta motif of several highly homologous amino acid variants appeared characteristic of blood from ankylosing spondylitis patients. According to the report, matched synovial fluid samples from ankylosing spondylitis patients were significantly enriched for the disease-linked clones.

The listed sequencing device is Illumina HiSeq 2500. Quantitative 5'-RACE with molecular barcodes was the method used to prepare the TCR beta libraries. Per the source publication's procedure: Disease-linked TCR variants were identified with a new computational method built on a probabilistic model of VDJ rearrangement. TCRdb trimmed the raw reads at Q25, called clones with MiXCR and kept productive beta chains. Rows are combined by CDR3 protein, so each entry shows the most common genes and DNA. TCRdb, rather than the study authors, made the V and J calls. This sample holds hundreds of thousands of distinct CDR3 sequences; 25% to 30% were observed only once. In total, the top ten clones hold roughly 6.7% of the sample. V and J are trimmed by 4 bases and 6 bases, and the gene matches miss 13 bases of the junction. CDR1 and CDR2, per the germline V gene (reference sequence), are SGHNT and YYREEE. Measured from the cysteine to the phenylalanine, the CDR3 is 17 residues long. Of the read, only the CDR3 DNA is kept; its 51 bases are in frame from base 1.

Details on this clonotype: This clone's antigen is unknown. This may be a read error, as it is one base from a much larger clone.

The sequence derives from a male donor with ankylosing spondylitis or in good health (not recorded which). Sequencing was performed on blood, either unsorted or a sorted T cell fraction (not recorded which). The rearrangement joined TRBV5-4 to TRBJ2-7; TRBD2 matches 13 bases in the middle. The encoded CDR3 is CASSTRLAGGKVGEQYF. The DNA sequence is given as TGTGCCAGCAGCACCAGACTAGCGGGAGGTAAAGTAGGCGAGCAGTACTTC.